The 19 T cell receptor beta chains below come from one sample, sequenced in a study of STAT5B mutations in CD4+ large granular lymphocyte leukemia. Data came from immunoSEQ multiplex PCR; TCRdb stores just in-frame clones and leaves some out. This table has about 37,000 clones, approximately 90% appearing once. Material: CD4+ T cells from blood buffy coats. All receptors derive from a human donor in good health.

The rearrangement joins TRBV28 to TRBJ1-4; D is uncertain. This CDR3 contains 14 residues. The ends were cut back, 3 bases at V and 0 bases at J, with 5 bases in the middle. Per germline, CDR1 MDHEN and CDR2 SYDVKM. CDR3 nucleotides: TGTGCCAGCAGTTTGCCAGCAACTAATGAAAAACTGTTTTTT. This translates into CASSLPATNEKLFF.

The CDR3 loop is CASSLTGRGQAFF. The CDR3, as DNA: TGTGCCAGCAGCTTAACCGGTAGGGGGCAAGCTTTCTTT. This chain connects TRBV7-3 to TRBJ1-1, with 7 positions matching TRBD1. Germline V CDR1 and CDR2: SGHTA, FQGTGA. This CDR3 comprises 13 residues. V was clipped by 0 bases and J by 9 bases; unmatched bases: 4.

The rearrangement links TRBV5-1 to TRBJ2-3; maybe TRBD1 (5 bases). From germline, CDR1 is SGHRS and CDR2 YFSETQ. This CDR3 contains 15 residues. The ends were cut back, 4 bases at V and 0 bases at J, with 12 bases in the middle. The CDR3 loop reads CASSDGGASTDTQYF. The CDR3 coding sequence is TGCGCCAGCAGCGATGGTGGGGCCAGCACAGATACGCAGTATTTT.

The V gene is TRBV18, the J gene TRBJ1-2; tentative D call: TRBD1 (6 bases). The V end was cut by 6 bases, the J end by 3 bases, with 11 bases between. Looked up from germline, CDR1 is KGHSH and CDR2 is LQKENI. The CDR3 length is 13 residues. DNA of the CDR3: TGTGCCAGCTCCCCGGGGGGCGACTATGGCTACACCTTC. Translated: CASSPGGDYGYTF. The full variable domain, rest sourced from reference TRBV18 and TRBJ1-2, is NAGVMQNPRHLVRRRGQEARLRCSPMKGHSHVYWYRQLPEEGLKFMVYLQKENIIDESGMPKERFSAEFPKEGPSILRIQQVVRGDSAAYFCASSPGGDYGYTFGSGTRLTVV.

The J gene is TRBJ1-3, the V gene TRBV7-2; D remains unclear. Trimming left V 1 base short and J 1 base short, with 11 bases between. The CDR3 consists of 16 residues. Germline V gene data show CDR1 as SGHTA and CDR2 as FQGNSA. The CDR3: CASSLEGLFSGNTIYF. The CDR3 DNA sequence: TGTGCCAGCAGCTTAGAAGGCCTATTTTCTGGAAACACCATATATTTT. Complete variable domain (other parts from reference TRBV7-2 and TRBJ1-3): GAGVSQSPSNKVTEKGKDVELRCDPISGHTALYWYRQSLGQGLEFLIYFQGNSAPDKSGLPSDRFSAERTGGSVSTLTIQRTQQEDSAVYLCASSLEGLFSGNTIYFGEGSWLTVV.

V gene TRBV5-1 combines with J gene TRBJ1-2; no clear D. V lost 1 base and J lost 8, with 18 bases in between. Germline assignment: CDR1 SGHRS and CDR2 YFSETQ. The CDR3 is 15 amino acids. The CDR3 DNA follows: TGCGCCAGCAGCTTGACGGATGCGACCGGGCTAGGCTACACCTTC. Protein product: CASSLTDATGLGYTF.

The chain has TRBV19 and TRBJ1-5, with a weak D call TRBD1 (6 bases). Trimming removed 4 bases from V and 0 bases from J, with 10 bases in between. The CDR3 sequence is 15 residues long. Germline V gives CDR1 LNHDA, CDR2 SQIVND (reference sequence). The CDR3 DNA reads TGTGCCAGTAGTACCACAGGGTATAGCAATCAGCCCCAGCATTTT. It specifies CASSTTGYSNQPQHF.

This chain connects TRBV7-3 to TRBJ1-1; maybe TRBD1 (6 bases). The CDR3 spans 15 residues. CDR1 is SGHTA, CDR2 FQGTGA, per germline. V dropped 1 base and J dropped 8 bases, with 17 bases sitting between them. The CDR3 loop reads CASSLNVGGAGEAFF. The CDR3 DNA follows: TGTGCCAGCAGCTTAAACGTGGGGGGCGCGGGGGAAGCTTTCTTT.

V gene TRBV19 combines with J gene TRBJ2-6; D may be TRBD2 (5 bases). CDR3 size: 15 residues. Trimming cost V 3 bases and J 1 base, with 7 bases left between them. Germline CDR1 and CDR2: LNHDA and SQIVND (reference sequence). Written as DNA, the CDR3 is TGTGCCAGTAGTATCGAGGGATCTGGGGCCAACGTCCTGACTTTC. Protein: CASSIEGSGANVLTF.

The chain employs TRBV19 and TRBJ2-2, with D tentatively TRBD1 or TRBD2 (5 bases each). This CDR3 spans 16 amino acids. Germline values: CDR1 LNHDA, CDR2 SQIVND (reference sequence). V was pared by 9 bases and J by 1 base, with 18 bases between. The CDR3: CASSPGFGKNTGELFF. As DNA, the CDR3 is TGTGCCAGCTCCCCAGGGTTCGGGAAGAACACCGGGGAGCTGTTTTTT.

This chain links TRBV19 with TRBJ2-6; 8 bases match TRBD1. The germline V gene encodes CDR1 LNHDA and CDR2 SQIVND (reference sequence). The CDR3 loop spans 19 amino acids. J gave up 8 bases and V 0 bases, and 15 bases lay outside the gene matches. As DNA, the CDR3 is TGTGCCAGTAGTATAGACGGACAGGGTAGACTCGTGAAGCCCAACGTCCTGACTTTC. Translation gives CASSIDGQGRLVKPNVLTF.

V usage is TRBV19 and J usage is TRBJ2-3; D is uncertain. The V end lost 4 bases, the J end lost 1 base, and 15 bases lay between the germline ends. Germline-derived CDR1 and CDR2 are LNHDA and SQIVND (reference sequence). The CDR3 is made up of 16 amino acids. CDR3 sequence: CASSTTPVRRTDTQYF. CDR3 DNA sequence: TGTGCCAGTAGTACCACTCCCGTCCGTCGCACAGATACGCAGTATTTT.

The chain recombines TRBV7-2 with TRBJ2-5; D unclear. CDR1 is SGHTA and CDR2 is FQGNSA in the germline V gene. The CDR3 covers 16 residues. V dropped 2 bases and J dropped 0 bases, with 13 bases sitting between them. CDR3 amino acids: CASSLSPVGYQETQYF. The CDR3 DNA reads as TGTGCCAGCAGCTTATCGCCAGTGGGGTACCAAGAGACCCAGTACTTC.

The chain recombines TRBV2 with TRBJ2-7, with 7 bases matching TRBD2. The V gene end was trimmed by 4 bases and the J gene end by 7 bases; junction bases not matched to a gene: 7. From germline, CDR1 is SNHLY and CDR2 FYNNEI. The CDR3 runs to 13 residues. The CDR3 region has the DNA TGTGCCAGCAGTGTAGTCAGGGAGGGGGAGCAGTACTTC. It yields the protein CASSVVREGEQYF. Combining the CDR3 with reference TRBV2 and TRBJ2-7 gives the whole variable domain EPEVTQTPSHQVTQMGQEVILRCVPISNHLYFYWYRQILGQKVEFLVSFYNNEISEKSEIFDDQFSVERPDGSNFTLKIRSTKLEDSAMYFCASSVVREGEQYFGPGTRLTVT.

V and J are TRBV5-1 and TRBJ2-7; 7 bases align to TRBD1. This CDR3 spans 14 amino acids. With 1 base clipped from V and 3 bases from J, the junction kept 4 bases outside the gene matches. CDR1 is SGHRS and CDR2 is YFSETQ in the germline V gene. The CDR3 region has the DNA TGCGCCAGCAGCTTGTCGCGGACAGGCTACGAGCAGTACTTC. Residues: CASSLSRTGYEQYF. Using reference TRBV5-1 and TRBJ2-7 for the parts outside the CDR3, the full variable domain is KAGVTQTPRYLIKTRGQQVTLSCSPISGHRSVSWYQQTPGQGLQFLFEYFSETQRNKGNFPGRFSGRQFSNSRSEMNVSTLELGDSALYLCASSLSRTGYEQYFGPGTRLTVT.

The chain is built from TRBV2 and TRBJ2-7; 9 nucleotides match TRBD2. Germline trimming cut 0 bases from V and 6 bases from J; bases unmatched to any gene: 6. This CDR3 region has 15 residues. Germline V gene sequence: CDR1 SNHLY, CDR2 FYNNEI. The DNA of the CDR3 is TGTGCCAGCAGTGAAGCGCGTAGCGGGAGTGGCGAGCAGTACTTC. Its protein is CASSEARSGSGEQYF.

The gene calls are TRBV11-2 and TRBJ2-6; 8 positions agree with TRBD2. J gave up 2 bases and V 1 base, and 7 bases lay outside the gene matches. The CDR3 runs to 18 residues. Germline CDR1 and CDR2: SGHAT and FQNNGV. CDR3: CASSLVPAGEAGANVLTF. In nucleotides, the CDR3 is TGTGCCAGCAGCTTAGTTCCAGCGGGAGAGGCTGGGGCCAACGTCCTGACTTTC.

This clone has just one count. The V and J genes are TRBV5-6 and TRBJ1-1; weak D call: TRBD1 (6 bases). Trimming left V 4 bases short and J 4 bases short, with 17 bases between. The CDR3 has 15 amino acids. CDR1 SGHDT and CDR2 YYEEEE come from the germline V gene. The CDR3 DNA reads TGTGCCAGCAGCCGGCCACAGGGATTTATCACTGAAGCTTTCTTT. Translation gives CASSRPQGFITEAFF.

The CDR3 loop reads CASSVGAGAYEQYF. CDR3 nucleotides: TGTGCCAGCAGCGTAGGGGCCGGGGCCTACGAGCAGTACTTC. V and J are TRBV9 and TRBJ2-7; TRBD2 is a possible D gene (5 bases). This CDR3 has 14 residues. Looked up from germline, CDR1 is SGDLS and CDR2 is YYNGEE. V was shortened by 0 bases and J by 2 bases, with 9 bases between the two germline ends.